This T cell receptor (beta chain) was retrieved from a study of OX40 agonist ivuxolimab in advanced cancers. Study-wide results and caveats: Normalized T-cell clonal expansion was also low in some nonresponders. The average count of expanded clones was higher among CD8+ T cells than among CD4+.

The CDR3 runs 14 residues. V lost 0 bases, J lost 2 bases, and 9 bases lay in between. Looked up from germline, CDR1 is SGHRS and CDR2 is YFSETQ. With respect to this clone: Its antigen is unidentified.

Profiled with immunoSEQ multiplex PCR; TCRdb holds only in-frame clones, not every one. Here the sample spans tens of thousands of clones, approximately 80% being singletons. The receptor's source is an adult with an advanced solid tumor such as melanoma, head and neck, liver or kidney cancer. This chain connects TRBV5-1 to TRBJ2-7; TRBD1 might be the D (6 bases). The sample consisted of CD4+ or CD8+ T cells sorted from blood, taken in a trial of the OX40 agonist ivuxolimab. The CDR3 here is CASSLEDSTYEQYF. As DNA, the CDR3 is TGCGCCAGCAGCTTGGAGGACAGTACCTACGAGCAGTACTTC.